The 2 T cell receptor beta chains below all came from one sample that was sequenced in a study of blood T cell repertoires in COVID-19 (dated by TCRdb to about 2020). Libraries came from the immunoSEQ multiplex PCR assay. TCRdb limited this immuneACCESS table to in-frame rearrangements with V and J called. A share of clones is missing; checked studies link under half to unresolved V genes, and the rest is unexplained. This sample comprises a few hundred thousand clones, roughly 91% of them detected only once. Roughly 0.8% of the sample is in the top ten clones. Sequences were obtained from peripheral blood. These receptors came from a man aged 25-45 years with acute or convalescent COVID-19.

This rearrangement joins TRBV19 to TRBJ1-5; the D is unclear. V lost 5 bases and J lost 5, with 10 bases in between. Germline lookup yields CDR1 LNHDA and CDR2 SQIVND (reference sequence). The CDR3 runs 13 residues. CDR3 residues: CASSGQRDQPQHF. CDR3 DNA sequence: TGTGCCAGTAGTGGGCAGAGAGATCAGCCCCAGCATTTT.

The chain has TRBV10-3 and TRBJ2-1, with D tentatively TRBD1 (6 bases). CDR1 is ENHRY and CDR2 is SYGVKD in the germline V gene. This CDR3 is 14 amino acids long. Trimming left V 4 bases short and J 7 bases short, with 14 bases between. The CDR3 is CAISGRTVFNEQFF. The CDR3 DNA follows: TGTGCCATCAGTGGGCGGACAGTGTTTAATGAGCAGTTCTTC.